Given below is one T cell receptor beta chain in context. The sample originates from a study of blood T cell repertoires in COVID-19. Whole-study context: Collection of acute and convalescent COVID-19 samples took place in the United States, Italy and Spain. Sample material is recorded as cDNA or gDNA derived from T cells, B-cell-depleted T cells, or PBMCs.

Authors' data handling: Estimation of nucleated cell counts relied on the amplification of reference gene primers. Only in-frame clones appear in the TCRdb table, and some are missing; sequencing was by immunoSEQ multiplex PCR. The V and J calls and the clone size are those of that table, but D and trimming were determined from the DNA. The sample gives around 250,000 clones, approximately 80% of which show up once; around 1.9% is in the top ten. The ends were cut back, 2 bases at V and 4 bases at J, with 8 bases in the middle. There are 13 residues in the CDR3. The germline V gene has CDR1 SGDLS and CDR2 YYNGEE.

V usage is TRBV9 and J usage is TRBJ2-3; unclear D gene. This sequence originates from a woman aged 80 or over with acute or convalescent COVID-19. Specimen: peripheral blood. In DNA, the CDR3 is TGTGCCAGCAGCGTCAGAGAGGCAGATACGCAGTATTTT. Translated: CASSVREADTQYF.